The source of this T cell receptor beta chain is a study of cytomegalovirus exposure and HLA in healthy donors. Study results and limitations: There were some V segments, including TRBV6-2 and TRBV6-3, excluded as indistinguishable.

The CDR3 has 15 amino acids. Trimming took 1 base from V and 8 from J, leaving 14 bases between them. Looked up from germline, CDR1 is SGHTA and CDR2 is FQGNSA. PCR was performed using 60 Vbeta and 13 Jbeta primers. Clones were sequenced by immunoSEQ multiplex PCR, and TCRdb holds only the in-frame ones, with some missing. The sample contains around 110,000 clones, approximately 79% of which appear only once. To note about this clone: The antigen remains unidentified.

The clonotype was recovered from a young man in good health and CMV-seronegative. J is TRBJ2-2 and V is TRBV7-2, with a tentative D call TRBD1 (6 bases). Sequenced material: PBMCs. The CDR3 reads CASSLVGRGEGELFF. CDR3 nucleotide sequence: TGTGCCAGCAGCTTAGTAGGCAGGGGAGAGGGGGAGCTGTTTTTT. The variable domain in full, with the rest retrieved from reference TRBV7-2 and TRBJ2-2, is GAGVSQSPSNKVTEKGKDVELRCDPISGHTALYWYRQSLGQGLEFLIYFQGNSAPDKSGLPSDRFSAERTGGSVSTLTIQRTQQEDSAVYLCASSLVGRGEGELFFGEGSRLTVL.